This entry is about one T cell receptor beta chain. Antigen: not known. The data were produced by immunoSEQ multiplex PCR, yet TCRdb's version contains in-frame clones alone and is incomplete. Of about 70,000 clones listed, approximately 91% were seen once; the top ten hold about 4.8%. The source of the sample is a study of T cell responses to AZD1222 COVID-19 vaccine. V was shortened by 2 bases and J by 4 bases, with 11 bases between the two germline ends. This CDR3 region has 14 residues. Germline V gene data show CDR1 as MDHEN and CDR2 as SYDVKM. General study points: Females outnumbered males among donors, who were mostly white British; clonal diversity was possibly underestimated. Spike was spanned by vaccine-associated CD4 TCRs, with dominance at 160-218 and 743-854. Repertoire collection took place solely once the T cell response had peaked. Regions left unmutated in variants are reportedly the target of nearly half of spike-specific TCRs.

The receptor was isolated from an adult in good health. J is TRBJ1-1 and V is TRBV28; D uncertain. The specimen was peripheral blood, collected on day 0 of MenACWY control vaccination. For the CDR3, the DNA is TGTGCCAGCAGTTTAACGGGGTTGGTCACTGAAGCTTTCTTT. Protein: CASSLTGLVTEAFF.